The 18 T cell receptor beta chains in this list originate from one sample, sequenced in a study of spatial heterogeneity in lung cancer. Time point reported: sample taken at primary tumor resection. Their target antigens are unknown. Points from the study as a whole: Tumoral mutation counts were tracked by counts of expanded intratumoral alpha and beta TCRs.

One entry per CDR3 protein results from TCRdb running MiXCR on the 5' RACE reads. The sample has approximately 15,000 distinct CDR3 sequences; roughly 6% are singletons. Here the sequenced sample was lung tumor tissue, taken at surgery. The receptor source for this set is a male donor with early-stage non-small cell lung cancer.

This clonotype is medium-sized (0.01 to 0.1%) by share. The CDR3 spells CASSLSGDINEQFF. The CDR3 nucleotides are TGTGCCAGCAGTTTAAGCGGGGATATTAATGAGCAGTTCTTC. V gene TRBV28 combines with J gene TRBJ2-1, with TRBD2 matching 7 bases. The V segment lost 2 bases and the J segment 7 bases; nucleotides outside the gene matches: 5. Germline V gene sequence: CDR1 MDHEN, CDR2 SYDVKM. This CDR3 region has 14 residues.

This clonotype has a count of ten or more. V and J are TRBV28 and TRBJ1-5, with unresolved D. The CDR3 covers 14 residues. Germline values: CDR1 MDHEN, CDR2 SYDVKM. Trimming took off 5 bases at V and 7 bases at J, with 15 bases between the two ends. CDR3: CASSLGKSRQPQHF. The CDR3 nucleotides read TGTGCCAGCAGTCTCGGGAAGTCCCGGCAGCCCCAGCATTTT.

This clonotype has a count of ten or more. Here the CDR3 reads CASSVGPTEKLFF. In nucleotides, the CDR3 is TGTGCCAGCAGCGTAGGACCGACTGAAAAACTGTTTTTT. The V call is TRBV9, the J call TRBJ1-4; D gene uncertain. CDR1 and CDR2 from the germline V gene are SGDLS and YYNGEE. V was pared by 0 bases and J by 7 bases, with 7 bases between. The CDR3 totals 13 residues.

This clonotype was observed many times. The chain uses TRBV5-1 and TRBJ1-3; D ambiguous. Per germline, CDR1 SGHRS and CDR2 YFSETQ. CDR3 size: 15 residues. V shed 3 bases and J shed 2 bases, with 12 bases lying between them. The chain's CDR3 is CASSSDFTPGNTIYF. The CDR3 nucleotides read TGCGCCAGCAGCTCCGACTTTACCCCTGGAAACACCATATATTTT.

This clonotype has a count of ten or more. In DNA form, the CDR3 reads TGCAGCGTTGGGTGGCGGGGAAATGAGCAGTTCTTC. Protein product: CSVGWRGNEQFF. This chain connects TRBV29-1 to TRBJ2-1; tentative D call: TRBD2 (6 bases). Per the germline V gene, CDR1 is SQVTM and CDR2 is ANQGSEA. V was shortened by 4 bases and J by 7 bases, with 11 bases between the two germline ends. The CDR3 is 12 residues long.

Ten or more counts support this clonotype. The chain carries TRBV7-2 and TRBJ2-1, with TRBD2 matching 12 bases. The germline CDR1 and CDR2 sequences are SGHTA and FQGNSA. The CDR3 runs 17 residues. The ends lost 1 base at V and 4 bases at J; junction bases unmatched: 5. The CDR3 is CASSLVSSGGAYNEQFF. DNA for the CDR3: TGTGCCAGCAGCTTAGTGTCTAGCGGGGGGGCTTACAATGAGCAGTTCTTC.

This clonotype has a count of ten or more. The rearrangement uses TRBV12-3 or TRBV12-4 and TRBJ2-1, with 10 bases fitting TRBD2. CDR3 length equals 15 residues. With V trimmed by 4 bases and J by 6 bases, 6 bases remained unmatched. This CDR3 is CASSSTAGGRNEQFF. The CDR3 nucleotides are TGTGCCAGCAGTTCCACAGCGGGAGGGCGCAATGAGCAGTTCTTC.

By its share, this clonotype is medium-sized. The genes are TRBV5-8 and TRBJ2-6; possible D gene TRBD2, 5 bases. The CDR3 covers 16 residues. CDR1 and CDR2 (germline): SGHTS, YDEGEE. V was shortened by 0 bases and J by 0 bases, with 7 bases between the two germline ends. In DNA, the CDR3 is TGTGCCAGCAGCTTGGGGACTTTCTCTGGGGCCAACGTCCTGACTTTC. It codes for CASSLGTFSGANVLTF.

In its sample, this clonotype was seen many times. This sequence joins TRBV7-9 and TRBJ2-7; the match to TRBD2 covers 16 bases. V gave up 4 bases and J gave up 3 bases; unmatched junction bases: 9. Germline loops: CDR1 SEHNR, CDR2 FQNEAQ (reference sequence). The CDR3 is made up of 18 amino acids. The CDR3 is CASSSPGLAGGPLYEQYF. The CDR3 DNA reads as TGTGCCAGCAGCTCCCCGGGACTAGCGGGAGGGCCCCTCTACGAGCAGTACTTC.

This clonotype was seen at least ten times. The rearrangement joins TRBV28 to TRBJ2-4; the match to TRBD1 covers 12 bases. V lost 2 bases to trimming and J lost 7 bases; unmatched junction nucleotides: 3. The CDR3 length is 15 residues. Germline V gene data show CDR1 as MDHEN and CDR2 as SYDVKM. The CDR3: CASSLPGTGGNIQYF. The CDR3 DNA follows: TGTGCCAGCAGTTTACCCGGGACAGGGGGCAACATTCAGTACTTC.

There are many counts of this clonotype. The CDR3 is CASRSDGFNTEAFF. The CDR3 region has the DNA TGTGCCAGCCGCTCTGATGGCTTCAACACTGAAGCTTTCTTT. V usage is TRBV7-9 and J usage is TRBJ1-1; D remains unclear. Germline V gene lookup returns CDR1 SEHNR and CDR2 FQNEAQ (reference sequence). V lost 8 bases, J lost 2 bases, and 15 bases lay in between. CDR3 length: 14 residues.

This clonotype was counted ten times or more. V gene TRBV28 combines with J gene TRBJ2-3, with TRBD2 matching over 9 bases. After removal of 4 bases from V and 6 bases from J, the junction contained 11 bases not matched to a gene. The germline V gene has CDR1 MDHEN and CDR2 SYDVKM. This CDR3 comprises 16 residues. CDR3 loop: CASSSHFSGRWDTQYF. CDR3 bases: TGTGCCAGCAGTTCCCATTTTAGCGGGAGATGGGATACGCAGTATTTT.

This clonotype is labeled medium-sized. The chain has TRBV5-1 and TRBJ1-5; no clear D. Per the germline V gene, CDR1 is SGHRS and CDR2 is YFSETQ. This CDR3 has 15 amino acids. V lost 5 bases to trimming and J lost 5 bases, with 17 bases between them. DNA of the CDR3: TGCGCCAGCAGTCTAAACCCGGGGAGTGATCAGCCCCAGCATTTT. It specifies CASSLNPGSDQPQHF.

This clonotype was observed at least ten times. The rearrangement uses TRBV20-1 and TRBJ1-1, with D unclear. Per germline, CDR1 DFQATT and CDR2 SNEGSKA (reference sequence). This CDR3 is built from 13 residues. V dropped 3 bases and J dropped 0 bases, with 8 bases sitting between them. The CDR3 region has the DNA TGCAGTGCTAGTTCGGCAGTGAACACTGAAGCTTTCTTT. It is translated as CSASSAVNTEAFF.

This clonotype was detected many times. The chain carries TRBV11-2 and TRBJ1-2; the D is unclear. The ends were cut back, 4 bases at V and 0 bases at J, with 6 bases in the middle. Germline lookup yields CDR1 SGHAT and CDR2 FQNNGV. The CDR3 is 13 residues long. This chain's CDR3 is CASSSSANYGYTF. In DNA form, the CDR3 reads TGTGCCAGCAGCTCCTCAGCTAACTATGGCTACACCTTC.

The chain recombines TRBV27 with TRBJ2-7; 7 bases fit TRBD1. This CDR3 spans 13 amino acids. J gave up 6 bases and V 8 bases, and 10 bases lay outside the gene matches. CDR1 MNHEY and CDR2 SMNVEV come from the germline V gene (reference sequence). DNA for the CDR3: TGTGCCAGCGGAATACAGGGGATGTCCGAGCAGTACTTC. Translated: CASGIQGMSEQYF.

There are a few counts of this clonotype. J is TRBJ1-2 and V is TRBV12-3 or TRBV12-4, with D maybe TRBD1 (5 bases). This CDR3 comprises 14 residues. V was shortened by 6 bases and J by 6 bases, with 17 bases between the two germline ends. The CDR3 coding sequence is TGTGCCAGCAGCTCTACCCCCGGGGCCGATGGCTACACCTTC. Its protein product is CASSSTPGADGYTF.

The chain couples TRBV11-2 to TRBJ2-7, with a tentative D call TRBD1 (5 bases). This CDR3 has 15 residues. Germline V gene lookup returns CDR1 SGHAT and CDR2 FQNNGV. Deletions cut 2 bases from V and 3 bases from J, with 14 bases between. CDR3 sequence reads: CASSLWGPSDYEQYF. The CDR3, as DNA: TGTGCCAGCAGCTTATGGGGCCCTTCGGACTACGAGCAGTACTTC.